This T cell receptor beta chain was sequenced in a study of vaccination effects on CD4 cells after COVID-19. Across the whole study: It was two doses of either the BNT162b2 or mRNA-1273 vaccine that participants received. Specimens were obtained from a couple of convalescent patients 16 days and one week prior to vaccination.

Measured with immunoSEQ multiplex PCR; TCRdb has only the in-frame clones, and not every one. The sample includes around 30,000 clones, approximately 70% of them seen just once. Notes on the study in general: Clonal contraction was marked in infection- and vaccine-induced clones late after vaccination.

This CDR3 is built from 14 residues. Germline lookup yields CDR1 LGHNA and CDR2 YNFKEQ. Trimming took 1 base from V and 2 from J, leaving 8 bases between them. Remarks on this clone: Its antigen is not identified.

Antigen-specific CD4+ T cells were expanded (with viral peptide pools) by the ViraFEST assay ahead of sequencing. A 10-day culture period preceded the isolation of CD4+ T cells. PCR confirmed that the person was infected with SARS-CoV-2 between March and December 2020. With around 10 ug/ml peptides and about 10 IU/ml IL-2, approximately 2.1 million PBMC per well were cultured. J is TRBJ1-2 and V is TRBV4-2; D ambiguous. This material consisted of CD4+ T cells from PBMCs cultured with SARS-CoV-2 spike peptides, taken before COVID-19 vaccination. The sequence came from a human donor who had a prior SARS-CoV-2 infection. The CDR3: CASSQVPANYGYTF. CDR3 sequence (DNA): TGTGCCAGCAGCCAAGTCCCAGCGAACTATGGCTACACCTTC.